This T cell receptor (beta chain) appears in the sequencing data of a study of regulatory T cells in long-lasting Graves disease. General study results and limits: TRBV28, TRBJ1-2 and TRBJ2-5 emerged as the favored segments in persistent disease. Reduced TCR diversity was observed in persistent Graves' patients versus newly diagnosed patients. The number of shared public clonotypes was higher in persistent patients (approximately 3,000) than new patients (under 1,000).

CDR3 length: 14 residues. Germline CDR1 SGDLS, CDR2 YYNGEE. V was shortened by 0 bases and J by 6 bases, with 9 bases between the two germline ends. CDR3 regions were amplified by Arm-PCR using iRepertoire HTBI primers to build TCR beta libraries. MiXCR, applied by TCRdb to the multiplex PCR reads, yields one record per CDR3 protein. The table has some 280,000 distinct CDR3 sequences, around a fifth seen once. With respect to this clonotype: Antigen specificity is unknown.

This sample's time point: persistent/refractory GD, antithyroid drugs over 5 years with positive TRAb. PBMC-derived RNA was used for the TCR library. Per American Thyroid Association guidelines, Graves' disease was diagnosed. The rearrangement links TRBV9 to TRBJ2-2, with D perhaps TRBD1 or TRBD2 (5 bases each). The sequence derives from a female donor with Graves disease. The source was peripheral blood mononuclear cells (PBMCs), collected when the disease was refractory, from a patient treated with antithyroid drugs. The CDR3 reads CASSVEGTAGELFF. The CDR3 DNA reads TGTGCCAGCAGCGTAGAGGGGACGGCCGGGGAGCTGTTTTTT.